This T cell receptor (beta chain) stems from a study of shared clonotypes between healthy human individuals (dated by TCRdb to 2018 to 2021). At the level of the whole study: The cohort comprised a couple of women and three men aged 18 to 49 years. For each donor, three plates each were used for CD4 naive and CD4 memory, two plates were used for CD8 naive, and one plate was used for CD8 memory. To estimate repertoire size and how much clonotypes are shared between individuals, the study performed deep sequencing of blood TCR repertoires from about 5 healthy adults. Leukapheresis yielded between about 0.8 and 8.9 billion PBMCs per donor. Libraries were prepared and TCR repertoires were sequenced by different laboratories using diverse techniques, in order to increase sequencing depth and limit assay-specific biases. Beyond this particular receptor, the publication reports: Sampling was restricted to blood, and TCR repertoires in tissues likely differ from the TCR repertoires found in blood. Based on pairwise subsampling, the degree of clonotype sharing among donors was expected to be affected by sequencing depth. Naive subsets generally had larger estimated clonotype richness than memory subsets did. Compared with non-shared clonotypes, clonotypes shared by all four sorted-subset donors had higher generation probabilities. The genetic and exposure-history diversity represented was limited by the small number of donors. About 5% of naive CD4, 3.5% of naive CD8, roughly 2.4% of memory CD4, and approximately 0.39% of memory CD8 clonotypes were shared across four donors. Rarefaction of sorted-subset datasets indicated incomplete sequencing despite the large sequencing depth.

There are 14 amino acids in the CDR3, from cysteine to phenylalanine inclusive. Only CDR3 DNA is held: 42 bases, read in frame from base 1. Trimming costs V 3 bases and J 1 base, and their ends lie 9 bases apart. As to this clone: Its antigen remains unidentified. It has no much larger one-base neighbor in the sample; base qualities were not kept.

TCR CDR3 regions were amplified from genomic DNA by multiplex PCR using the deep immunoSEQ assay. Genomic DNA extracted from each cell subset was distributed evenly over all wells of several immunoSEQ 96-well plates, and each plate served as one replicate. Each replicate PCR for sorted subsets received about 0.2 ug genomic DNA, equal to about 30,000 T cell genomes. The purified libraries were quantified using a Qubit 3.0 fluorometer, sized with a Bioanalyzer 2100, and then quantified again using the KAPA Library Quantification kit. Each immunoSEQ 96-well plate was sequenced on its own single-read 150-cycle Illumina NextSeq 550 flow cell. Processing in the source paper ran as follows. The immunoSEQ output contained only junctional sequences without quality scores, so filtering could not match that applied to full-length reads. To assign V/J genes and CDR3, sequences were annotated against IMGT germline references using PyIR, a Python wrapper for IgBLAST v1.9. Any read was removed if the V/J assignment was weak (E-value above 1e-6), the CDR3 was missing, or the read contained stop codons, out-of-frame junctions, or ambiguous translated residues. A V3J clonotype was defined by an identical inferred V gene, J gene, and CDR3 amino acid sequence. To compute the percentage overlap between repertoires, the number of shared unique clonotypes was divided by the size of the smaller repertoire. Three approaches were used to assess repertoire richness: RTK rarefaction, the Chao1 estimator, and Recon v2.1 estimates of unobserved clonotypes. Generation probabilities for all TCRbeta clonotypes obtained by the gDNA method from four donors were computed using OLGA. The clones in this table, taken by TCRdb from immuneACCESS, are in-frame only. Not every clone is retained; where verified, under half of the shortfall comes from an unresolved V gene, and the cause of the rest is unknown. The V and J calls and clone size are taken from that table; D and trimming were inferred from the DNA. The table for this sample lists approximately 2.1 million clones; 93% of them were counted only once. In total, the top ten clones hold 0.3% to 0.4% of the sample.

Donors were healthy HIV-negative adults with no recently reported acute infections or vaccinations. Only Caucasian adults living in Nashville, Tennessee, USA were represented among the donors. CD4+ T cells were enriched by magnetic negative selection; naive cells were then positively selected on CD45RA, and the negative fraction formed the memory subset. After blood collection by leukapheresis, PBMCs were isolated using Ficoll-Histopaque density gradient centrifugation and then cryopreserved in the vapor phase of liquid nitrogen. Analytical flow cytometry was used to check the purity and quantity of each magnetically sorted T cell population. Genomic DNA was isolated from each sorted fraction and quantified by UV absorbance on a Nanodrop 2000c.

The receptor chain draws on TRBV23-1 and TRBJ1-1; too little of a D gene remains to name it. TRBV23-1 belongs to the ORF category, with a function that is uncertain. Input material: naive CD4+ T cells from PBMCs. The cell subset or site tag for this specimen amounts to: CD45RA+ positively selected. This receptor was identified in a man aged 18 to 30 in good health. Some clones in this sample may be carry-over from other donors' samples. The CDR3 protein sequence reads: CASSHLLSNTEAFF. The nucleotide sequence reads TGCGCCAGCAGTCACCTCCTGTCGAACACTGAAGCTTTCTTT.